This TCR beta chain is drawn from a study of beta chain features in type 1 diabetes. The wider study: All of the samples together had 107,917,701 sorted cells examined.

Whole-study results and caveats: Shorter TCRB CDR3s, moderately but significantly so, were found in Type 1 diabetes patients in all four CD4+ subsets. In type 1 diabetes patients, VDJ junctions had fewer insertions; deletions at these junctions were more frequent. A PCR bias possibly favoring shorter templates would apply equally to patients and controls.

CD4+ cells of the naive, central memory, regulatory and stem cell-like memory types were sorted via CD45RO/CCR7/CD25/CD127/CD95/CD27. This CDR3 contains 14 residues. Trimming pared 2 bases from V and 6 bases from J, leaving 11 bases between. Germline V gene data show CDR1 as KGHSH and CDR2 as LQKENI. Isolated RNA was reverse transcribed in full, so expressed TCRB transcripts were sequenced. The table came from immunoSEQ multiplex PCR; TCRdb's copy has only in-frame clones and leaves some out. The sample comprises about 150,000 clones, about 9% of which are singletons, and under 0.75% rests with the top ten. This clone was counted a few times. What it binds is not known.

The TCR originated in a woman aged 25-40 years with type 1 diabetes. This chain uses TRBV18 with TRBJ2-1, with D possibly matching TRBD1 (5 bases). The specimen was central memory CD4+ T cells from blood. The chain's CDR3 is CASSPVAGSNEQFF. CDR3 bases: TGTGCCAGCTCACCAGTAGCAGGGTCCAATGAGCAGTTCTTC.